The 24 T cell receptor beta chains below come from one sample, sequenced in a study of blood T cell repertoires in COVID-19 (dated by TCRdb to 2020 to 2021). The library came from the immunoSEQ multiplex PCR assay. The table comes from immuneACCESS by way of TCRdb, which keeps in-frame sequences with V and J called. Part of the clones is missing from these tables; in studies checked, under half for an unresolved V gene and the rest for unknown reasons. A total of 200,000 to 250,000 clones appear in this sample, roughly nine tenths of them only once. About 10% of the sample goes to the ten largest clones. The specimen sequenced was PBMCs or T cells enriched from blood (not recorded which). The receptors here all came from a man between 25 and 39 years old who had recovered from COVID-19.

In nucleotides, the CDR3 is TGTGCCAGCAAGGACAGGACGAGCTCCTACGAGCAGTACTTC. It yields the protein CASKDRTSSYEQYF. V usage is TRBV2 and J usage is TRBJ2-7; TRBD1 aligns across 7 bases. CDR1 is SNHLY, CDR2 FYNNEI, per germline. The CDR3 covers 14 residues. The V segment lost 7 bases and the J segment 0 bases; nucleotides outside the gene matches: 6.

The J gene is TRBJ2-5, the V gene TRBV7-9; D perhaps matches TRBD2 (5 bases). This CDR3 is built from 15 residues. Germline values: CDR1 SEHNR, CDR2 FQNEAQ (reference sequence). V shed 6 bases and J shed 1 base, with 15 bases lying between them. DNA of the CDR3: TGTGCCAGCAGTCCGGGTGGCGGGCTCCAAGAGACCCAGTACTTC. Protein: CASSPGGGLQETQYF.

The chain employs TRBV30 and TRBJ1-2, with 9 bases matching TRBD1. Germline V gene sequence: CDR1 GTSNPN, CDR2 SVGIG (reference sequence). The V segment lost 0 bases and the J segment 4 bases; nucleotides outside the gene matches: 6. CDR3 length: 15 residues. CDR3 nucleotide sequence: TGTGCCTGGAGTGTACCCAACAGGGGGCCCTATGGCTACACCTTC. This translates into CAWSVPNRGPYGYTF.

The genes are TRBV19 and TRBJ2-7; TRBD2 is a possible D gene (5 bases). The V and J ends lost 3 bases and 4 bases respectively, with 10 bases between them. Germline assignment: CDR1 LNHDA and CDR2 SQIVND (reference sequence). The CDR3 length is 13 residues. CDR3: CASSISTGYEQYF. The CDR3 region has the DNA TGTGCCAGTAGTATTTCTACGGGATACGAGCAGTACTTC.

The CDR3 DNA reads TGTGCCAGCAGTAATGAGGGGGTTGGCTACACCTTC. The encoded protein is CASSNEGVGYTF. The chain joins TRBV6-4 to TRBJ1-2; TRBD1 is a possible D gene (6 bases). The germline CDR1 and CDR2 sequences are MRHNA and SNTAGT. There are 12 residues in the CDR3. Deletions cut 5 bases from V and 7 bases from J, with 11 bases between.

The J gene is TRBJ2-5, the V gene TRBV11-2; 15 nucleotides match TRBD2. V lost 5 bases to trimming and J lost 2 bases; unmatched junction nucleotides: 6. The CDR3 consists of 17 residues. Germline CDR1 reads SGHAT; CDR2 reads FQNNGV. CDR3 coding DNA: TGTGCCAGCAGCCCTGGGACTAGCGGGGGGTTGCAAGAGACCCAGTACTTC. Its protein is CASSPGTSGGLQETQYF.

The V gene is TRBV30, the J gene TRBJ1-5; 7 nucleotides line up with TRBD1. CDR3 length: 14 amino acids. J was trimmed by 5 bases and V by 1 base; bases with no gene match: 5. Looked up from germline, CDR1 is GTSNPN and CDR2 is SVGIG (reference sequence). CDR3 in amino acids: CAWSEGQPHQPQHF. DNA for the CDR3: TGTGCCTGGAGTGAGGGACAGCCTCATCAGCCCCAGCATTTT.

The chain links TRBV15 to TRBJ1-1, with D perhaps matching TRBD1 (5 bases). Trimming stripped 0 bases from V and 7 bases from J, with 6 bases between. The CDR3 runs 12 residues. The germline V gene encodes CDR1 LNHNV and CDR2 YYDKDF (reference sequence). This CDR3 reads CATSRDRDEAFF. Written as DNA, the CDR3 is TGTGCCACCAGCAGAGACAGGGATGAAGCTTTCTTT.

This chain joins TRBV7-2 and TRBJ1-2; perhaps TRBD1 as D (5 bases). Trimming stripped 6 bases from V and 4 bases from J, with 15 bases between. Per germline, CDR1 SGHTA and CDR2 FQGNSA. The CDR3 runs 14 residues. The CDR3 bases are TGTGCCAGCAGGCCCGGGGGGTTAACCTATGGCTACACCTTC. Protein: CASRPGGLTYGYTF.

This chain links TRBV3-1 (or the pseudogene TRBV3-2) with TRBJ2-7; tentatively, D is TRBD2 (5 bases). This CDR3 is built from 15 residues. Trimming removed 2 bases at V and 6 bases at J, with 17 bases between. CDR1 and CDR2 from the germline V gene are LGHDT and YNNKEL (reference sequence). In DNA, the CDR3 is TGTGCCAGCAGCCAACGAACCGTGACTACGGCCGAGCAGTACTTC. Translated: CASSQRTVTTAEQYF.

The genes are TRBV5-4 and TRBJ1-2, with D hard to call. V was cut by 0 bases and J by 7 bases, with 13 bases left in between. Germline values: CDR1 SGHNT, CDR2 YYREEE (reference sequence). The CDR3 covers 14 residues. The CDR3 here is CASSLVGGRSGYTF. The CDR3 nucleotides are TGTGCCAGCAGCTTGGTAGGCGGGAGGAGTGGCTACACCTTC.

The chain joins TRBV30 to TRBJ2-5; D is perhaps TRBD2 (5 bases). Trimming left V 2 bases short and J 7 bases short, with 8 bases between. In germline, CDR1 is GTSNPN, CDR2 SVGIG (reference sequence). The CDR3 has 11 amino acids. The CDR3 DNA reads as TGTGCCTGGAGTTCTGGAGGGACCCAGTACTTC. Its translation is CAWSSGGTQYF.

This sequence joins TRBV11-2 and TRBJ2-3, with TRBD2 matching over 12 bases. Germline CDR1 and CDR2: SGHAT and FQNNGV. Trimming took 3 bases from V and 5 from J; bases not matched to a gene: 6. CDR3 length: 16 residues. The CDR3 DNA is TGTGCCAGCAGCTTCCGTGCTAGCGGGAGGGTAGATACGCAGTATTTT. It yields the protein CASSFRASGRVDTQYF.

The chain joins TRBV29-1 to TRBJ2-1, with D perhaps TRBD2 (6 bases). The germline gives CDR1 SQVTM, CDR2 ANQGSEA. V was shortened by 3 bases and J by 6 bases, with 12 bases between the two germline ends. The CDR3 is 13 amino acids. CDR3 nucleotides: TGCAGCGTTGAGAGCGGGTCCGTCAATGAGCAGTTCTTC. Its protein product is CSVESGSVNEQFF.

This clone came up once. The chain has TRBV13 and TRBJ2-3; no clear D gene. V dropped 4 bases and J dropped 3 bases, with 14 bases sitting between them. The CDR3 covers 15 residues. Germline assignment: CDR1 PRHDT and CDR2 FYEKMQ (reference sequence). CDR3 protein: CASSSAVIGTDTQYF. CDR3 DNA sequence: TGTGCCAGCAGCTCCGCGGTGATAGGAACAGATACGCAGTATTTT.

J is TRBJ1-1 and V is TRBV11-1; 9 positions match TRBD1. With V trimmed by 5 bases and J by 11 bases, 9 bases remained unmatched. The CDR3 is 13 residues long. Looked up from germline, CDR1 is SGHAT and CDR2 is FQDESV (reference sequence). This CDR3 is CASSPGTGRGAFF. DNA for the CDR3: TGTGCCAGCAGCCCCGGGACAGGGCGCGGGGCTTTCTTT.

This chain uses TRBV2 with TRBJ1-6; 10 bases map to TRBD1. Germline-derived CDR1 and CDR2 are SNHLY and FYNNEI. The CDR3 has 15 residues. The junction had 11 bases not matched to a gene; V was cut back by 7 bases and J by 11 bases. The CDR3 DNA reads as TGTGCCAGCAAAGATCGACAGGGGGCGCGCGCACCCCTCCACTTT. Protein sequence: CASKDRQGARAPLHF.

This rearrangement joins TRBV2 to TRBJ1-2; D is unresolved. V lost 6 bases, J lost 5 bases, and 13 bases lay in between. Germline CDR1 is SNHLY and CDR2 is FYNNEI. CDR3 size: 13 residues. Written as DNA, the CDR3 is TGTGCCAGCAGGAAGCCCCCTACTTATGGCTACACCTTC. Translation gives CASRKPPTYGYTF.

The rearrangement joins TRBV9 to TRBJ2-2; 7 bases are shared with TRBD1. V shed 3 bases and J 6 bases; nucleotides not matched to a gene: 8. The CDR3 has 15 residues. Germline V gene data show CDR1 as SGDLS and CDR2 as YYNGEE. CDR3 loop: CASSGQGGLAGELFF. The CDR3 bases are TGTGCCAGCAGCGGACAGGGCGGACTCGCCGGGGAGCTGTTTTTT.

The chain's CDR3 is CASSAAGGLPGNTIYF. For the CDR3, the DNA is TGTGCCAGCAGTGCGGCAGGGGGACTGCCTGGAAACACCATATATTTT. The chain is built from TRBV2 and TRBJ1-3; 7 bases are a match to TRBD1. CDR1 and CDR2 (germline): SNHLY, FYNNEI. This CDR3 comprises 16 residues. V dropped 4 bases and J dropped 2; count of bases not matched to a gene: 8.

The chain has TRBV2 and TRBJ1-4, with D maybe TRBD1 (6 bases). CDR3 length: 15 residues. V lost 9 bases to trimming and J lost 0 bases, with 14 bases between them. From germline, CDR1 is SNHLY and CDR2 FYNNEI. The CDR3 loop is CASKVPGATNEKLFF. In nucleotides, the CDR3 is TGTGCCAGTAAAGTTCCAGGGGCAACTAATGAAAAACTGTTTTTT.

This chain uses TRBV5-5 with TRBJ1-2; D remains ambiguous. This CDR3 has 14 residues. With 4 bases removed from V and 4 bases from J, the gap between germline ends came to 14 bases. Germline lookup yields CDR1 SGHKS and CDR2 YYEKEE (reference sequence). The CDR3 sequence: CASSKDFPSYGYTF. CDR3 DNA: TGTGCCAGCAGCAAAGACTTCCCCTCCTATGGCTACACCTTC.

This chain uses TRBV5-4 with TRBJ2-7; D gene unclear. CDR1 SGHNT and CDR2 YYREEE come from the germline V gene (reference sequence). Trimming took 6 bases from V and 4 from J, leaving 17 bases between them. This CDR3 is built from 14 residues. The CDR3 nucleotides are TGTGCCAGCACGAATCAAGCCCCACCATACGAGCAGTACTTC. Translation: CASTNQAPPYEQYF.

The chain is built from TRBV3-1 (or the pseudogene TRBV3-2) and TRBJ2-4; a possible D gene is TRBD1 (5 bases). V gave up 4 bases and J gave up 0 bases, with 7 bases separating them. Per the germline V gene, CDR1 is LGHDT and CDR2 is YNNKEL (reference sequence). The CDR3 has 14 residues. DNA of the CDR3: TGTGCCAGCAGCCTCAGGGTAGCCAAAAACATTCAGTACTTC. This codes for CASSLRVAKNIQYF.